The 32 T cell receptor beta chains listed next were all sequenced from one sample in a study of OX40 agonist ivuxolimab in advanced cancers. TCRdb's table, derived via immunoSEQ multiplex PCR, lists solely in-frame clones and lacks some. This sample yields roughly 64,000 clones, of which roughly 80% are seen a single time; less than 2.5% belongs to the top ten. The sample in question was CD4+ or CD8+ T cells sorted from blood, obtained in a trial of the OX40 agonist ivuxolimab. These receptors all stem from an adult with an advanced solid tumor such as melanoma, head and neck, liver or kidney cancer.

This clone has a single count. V usage is TRBV6-4 and J usage is TRBJ2-3; D is perhaps TRBD1 (6 bases). Deletions cut 5 bases from V and 1 base from J, with 10 bases between. Germline CDR1 is MRHNA and CDR2 is SNTAGT. This CDR3 has 14 amino acids. The CDR3 region is CASSQQGGTDTQYF. CDR3 in DNA: TGTGCCAGCAGTCAACAGGGAGGCACAGATACGCAGTATTTT.

The genes are TRBV6-1 and TRBJ1-4; D uncertain. V lost 5 bases and J 14 bases, leaving 21 bases between the germline ends. Per the germline V gene, CDR1 is MNHNS and CDR2 is SASEGT. This CDR3 spans 14 amino acids. This chain's CDR3 is CASSTTWEGFLLFF. In DNA, the CDR3 is TGTGCCAGCAGTACCACCTGGGAGGGCTTTTTGCTGTTTTTT.

The rearrangement joins TRBV7-3 to TRBJ2-7; D not certain. Trimming took off 6 bases at V and 3 bases at J, with 6 bases between the two ends. This CDR3 comprises 11 residues. CDR1 is SGHTA and CDR2 is FQGTGA in the germline V gene. CDR3 in amino acids: CASSSLYEQYF. The CDR3 nucleotides read TGTGCCAGCAGTTCTCTCTACGAGCAGTACTTC.

The chain combines TRBV5-8 with TRBJ1-1; D remains ambiguous. Trimming took off 3 bases at V and 0 bases at J, with 9 bases between the two ends. Germline values: CDR1 SGHTS, CDR2 YDEGEE. The CDR3 consists of 14 residues. CDR3: CASSWAGLNTEAFF. The CDR3 DNA reads TGTGCCAGCAGCTGGGCGGGGTTGAACACTGAAGCTTTCTTT.

This rearrangement joins TRBV10-3 to TRBJ2-7; 9 bases are a match to TRBD2. The V and J ends lost 3 bases and 0 bases, in that order; junction bases with no gene match: 3. The CDR3 is 15 residues long. The V gene's germline CDR1 is ENHRY and CDR2 SYGVKD. The CDR3 protein is CAISDWTSDSYEQYF. Here the CDR3 DNA reads TGTGCCATCAGTGATTGGACTAGCGACTCCTACGAGCAGTACTTC.

This clone appeared a single time. The gene calls are TRBV7-2 and TRBJ2-7; 7 bases align to TRBD2. There are 14 residues in the CDR3. Germline lookup yields CDR1 SGHTA and CDR2 FQGNSA. Unmatched junction bases numbered 11, after V lost 3 bases and J lost 9 bases. CDR3: CASSFPRGGEGQYF. The CDR3 nucleotides read TGTGCCAGCAGCTTTCCTAGGGGAGGGGAAGGGCAGTACTTC.

The chain couples TRBV2 to TRBJ1-5; D is uncertain. This CDR3 has 14 residues. Looked up from germline, CDR1 is SNHLY and CDR2 is FYNNEI. Trimming removed 4 bases at V and 3 bases at J, with 10 bases between. The CDR3 is CASSAQPLNQPQHF. The CDR3, as DNA: TGTGCCAGCAGTGCCCAGCCCCTCAATCAGCCCCAGCATTTT. Full variable domain (outside the CDR3, taken from reference TRBV2 and TRBJ1-5): EPEVTQTPSHQVTQMGQEVILRCVPISNHLYFYWYRQILGQKVEFLVSFYNNEISEKSEIFDDQFSVERPDGSNFTLKIRSTKLEDSAMYFCASSAQPLNQPQHFGDGTRLSIL.

The V and J genes are TRBV29-1 and TRBJ1-1, with D hard to call. CDR3 length: 13 amino acids. CDR1 and CDR2 from the germline V gene are SQVTM and ANQGSEA. Trimming shortened V by 4 bases and J by 4 bases, and 13 bases separated the two germline ends. The CDR3 spells CSVALREVTEAFF. In DNA form, the CDR3 reads TGCAGCGTTGCCTTACGGGAGGTCACTGAAGCTTTCTTT.

The chain has TRBV19 and TRBJ2-5, with D possibly matching TRBD1 (6 bases). CDR3 length: 14 residues. Germline CDR1 is LNHDA and CDR2 is SQIVND (reference sequence). The V and J ends lost 4 bases and 5 bases respectively, with 14 bases between them. DNA of the CDR3: TGTGCCAGTAGTAAACAGGGCATTAGTGAGACCCAGTACTTC. It specifies CASSKQGISETQYF.

The V gene is TRBV11-3, the J gene TRBJ2-5, with D uncertain. The germline V gene has CDR1 SGHNT and CDR2 YENEEA. The CDR3 is 11 amino acids. V lost 8 bases to trimming and J lost 4 bases, with 8 bases between them. The CDR3 sequence: CASGLRETQYF. In DNA form, the CDR3 reads TGTGCCAGCGGTTTACGAGAGACCCAGTACTTC.

The chain links TRBV19 to TRBJ1-2; D unclear. The germline V gene encodes CDR1 LNHDA and CDR2 SQIVND (reference sequence). Trimming cost V 3 bases and J 6 bases, with 14 bases left between them. There are 14 residues in the CDR3. The CDR3 coding sequence is TGTGCCAGTAGTATTAGTATTGGGTCACATGGCTACACCTTC. Its translation is CASSISIGSHGYTF.

In its sample, this clone was seen once. As DNA, the CDR3 is TGTGCCAGTAGTTCGTCCGGGACAGGGTACGGCTACACCTTC. Translating it yields CASSSSGTGYGYTF. This chain links TRBV19 with TRBJ1-2; 9 bases are a match to TRBD1. V gave up 5 bases and J gave up 8 bases; unmatched junction bases: 9. Germline CDR1 reads LNHDA; CDR2 reads SQIVND (reference sequence). The CDR3 consists of 14 residues. Complete variable domain (other parts from reference TRBV19 and TRBJ1-2): DGGITQSPKYLFRKEGQNVTLSCEQNLNHDAMYWYRQDPGQGLRLIYYSQIVNDFQKGDIAEGYSVSREKKESFPLTVTSAQKNPTAFYLCASSSSGTGYGYTFGSGTRLTVV.

As regards this clone: The sample has other DNA sequences that encode this CDR3 too. The rearrangement links TRBV4-1 to TRBJ1-2; D is uncertain. This CDR3 region has 14 residues. In germline, CDR1 is MGHRA, CDR2 YSYEKL. With 0 bases removed from V and 2 bases from J, the gap between germline ends came to 7 bases. The CDR3 here is CASSQDRGNYGYTF. The CDR3 DNA sequence: TGCGCCAGCAGCCAAGATCGGGGAAACTATGGCTACACCTTC.

This clone came up once. The CDR3 bases are TGTGCCAGCAGTGCGTCAGGGTTGAGTAATGAAAAACTGTTTTTT. Its protein product is CASSASGLSNEKLFF. V gene TRBV6-5 combines with J gene TRBJ1-4; tentatively, D is TRBD1 (5 bases). Germline CDR1 reads MNHEY; CDR2 reads SVGAGI. The CDR3 runs 15 residues. Trimming removed 5 bases at V and 4 bases at J, with 14 bases between.

The genes are TRBV2 and TRBJ2-3; D gene unclear. V lost 1 base, J lost 3 bases, and 5 bases lay in between. The CDR3 has 13 residues. The germline CDR1 and CDR2 sequences are SNHLY and FYNNEI. CDR3 nucleotides: TGTGCCAGCAGTGAAGTTGGGACAGATACGCAGTATTTT. This sequence encodes CASSEVGTDTQYF.

This clone has only one observation. The chain links TRBV19 to TRBJ1-2, with D hard to call. V was trimmed by 3 bases and J by 2 bases, leaving 13 bases between them. The CDR3 totals 15 residues. The germline CDR1 and CDR2 sequences are LNHDA and SQIVND (reference sequence). Here the CDR3 DNA reads TGTGCCAGTAGTATCCTGTGGAGGAGCAACTATGGCTACACCTTC. Amino acid sequence: CASSILWRSNYGYTF.

The chain links TRBV7-2 to TRBJ1-2, with 9 positions matching TRBD1. Looked up from germline, CDR1 is SGHTA and CDR2 is FQGNSA. The CDR3 is made up of 15 amino acids. V was pared by 1 base and J by 6 bases, with 6 bases of the junction left unmatched. The CDR3 DNA follows: TGTGCCAGCAGCTTAGAGGGGACAGGGAGGGATGGCTACACCTTC. Protein product: CASSLEGTGRDGYTF.

The genes are TRBV6-5 and TRBJ2-2; the match to TRBD2 covers 10 bases. Germline CDR1 MNHEY, CDR2 SVGAGI. This CDR3 has 15 residues. After removal of 2 bases from V and 6 bases from J, the junction contained 3 bases not matched to a gene. CDR3 loop: CASSYALAGAGELFF. In nucleotides, the CDR3 is TGTGCCAGCAGTTACGCCCTAGCGGGGGCCGGGGAGCTGTTTTTT.

The V and J genes are TRBV18 and TRBJ2-6, with D perhaps TRBD1 (6 bases). The CDR3 is 16 residues long. Trimming took off 4 bases at V and 0 bases at J, with 10 bases between the two ends. The germline V gene has CDR1 KGHSH and CDR2 LQKENI. CDR3 DNA sequence: TGTGCCAGCTCACAGACAGGTCGCTCTGGGGCCAACGTCCTGACTTTC. Protein: CASSQTGRSGANVLTF.

V usage is TRBV7-2 and J usage is TRBJ2-5; 8 bases match TRBD2. The V and J ends lost 5 bases and 5 bases, in that order; junction bases with no gene match: 10. The germline gives CDR1 SGHTA, CDR2 FQGNSA. CDR3 length: 15 amino acids. CDR3 in DNA: TGTGCCAGCAGCCCGCTAACGGGAGGGTACGAGACCCAGTACTTC. Encoded protein: CASSPLTGGYETQYF.

Notes on this clone: Relative to the germline gene, one junction end is altered; a read error may explain this. The V gene is TRBV7-2, the J gene TRBJ1-3; TRBD1 might be the D (6 bases). Germline values: CDR1 SGHTA, CDR2 FQGNSA. This CDR3 is built from 16 residues. The CDR3 coding sequence is TGTGCCAGCACCTTACAGGGCCGGAGCTCTGGAAACACCATATATTTT. It codes for CASTLQGRSSGNTIYF.

This rearrangement joins TRBV7-3 to TRBJ2-3; no firm D call. The CDR3 covers 13 residues. V lost 1 base to trimming and J lost 5 bases, with 7 bases between them. CDR1 is SGHTA and CDR2 is FQGTGA in the germline V gene. This chain's CDR3 is CASSLIGRDTQYF. CDR3 sequence (DNA): TGTGCCAGCAGCTTAATTGGCCGAGATACGCAGTATTTT. Together with reference TRBV7-3 and TRBJ2-3, the CDR3 gives the full variable domain: GAGVSQTPSNKVTEKGKYVELRCDPISGHTALYWYRQSLGQGPEFLIYFQGTGAADDSGLPNDRFFAVRPEGSVSTLKIQRTERGDSAVYLCASSLIGRDTQYFGPGTRLTVL.

The chain recombines TRBV10-3 with TRBJ1-2; D is undetermined. The CDR3 is 14 residues long. Trimming removed 7 bases at V and 12 bases at J, with 24 bases between. CDR1 is ENHRY, CDR2 SYGVKD, per germline. The CDR3, as DNA: TGTGCCATCACCCCAACTACCGCGGGTCCCCATCACACCTTC. Amino acids: CAITPTTAGPHHTF.

The chain is built from TRBV7-2 and TRBJ2-5, with D perhaps TRBD2 (6 bases). The V gene lost 4 bases and the J gene lost 4 bases, with 16 bases spanning the gap. Germline values: CDR1 SGHTA, CDR2 FQGNSA. This CDR3 comprises 15 residues. The CDR3 DNA reads TGTGCCAGCAGCTACCAGGGAGGTGGTGCAGAGACCCAGTACTTC. Translating gives CASSYQGGGAETQYF.

This chain links TRBV6-5 with TRBJ1-2; D ambiguous. Germline assignment: CDR1 MNHEY and CDR2 SVGAGI. The CDR3 sequence is 14 residues long. Between the trimmed V and J ends, which lost 0 bases and 4 bases, there was a span of 9 bases. CDR3 sequence: CASSYSNGFYGYTF. For the CDR3, the DNA is TGTGCCAGCAGTTACTCGAATGGGTTCTATGGCTACACCTTC.

The rearrangement joins TRBV6-6 to TRBJ2-1, with D unclear. The CDR3 extends over 12 amino acids. CDR1 is MNHNY, CDR2 SVGAGI, per germline (reference sequence). Trimming removed 10 bases from V and 5 bases from J, with 12 bases in between. In nucleotides, the CDR3 is TGTGCCACAACCCGACAAAACAATGAGCAGTTCTTC. This gives the protein CATTRQNNEQFF.

As DNA, the CDR3 is TGTGCCACCAGCAGAGAATCAGGGGGCGCTGGGGGCTACACCTTC. Residues: CATSRESGGAGGYTF. V usage is TRBV15 and J usage is TRBJ1-2; 8 bases are shared with TRBD1. The ends lost 0 bases at V and 8 bases at J; junction bases unmatched: 8. Germline assignment: CDR1 LNHNV and CDR2 YYDKDF (reference sequence). The CDR3 totals 15 residues.

The genes are TRBV4-3 and TRBJ1-1; tentatively, D is TRBD1 (5 bases). Germline loops: CDR1 LGHNA, CDR2 YSLEER. Trimming cost V 1 base and J 1 base, with 7 bases left between them. CDR3 length: 14 residues. The CDR3 bases are TGCGCCAGCAGCCAAGGGGGCCAGAACACTGAAGCTTTCTTT. Translated, it gives CASSQGGQNTEAFF.

The rearrangement joins TRBV5-5 to TRBJ1-1; D unclear. The CDR3 consists of 13 residues. V was cut by 6 bases and J by 6 bases, with 15 bases left in between. Germline V lookup: CDR1 SGHKS, CDR2 YYEKEE (reference sequence). CDR3 region: CASTPFSFAEAFF. In nucleotides, the CDR3 is TGTGCCAGCACCCCTTTCAGTTTTGCTGAAGCTTTCTTT.

V usage is TRBV9 and J usage is TRBJ1-1; no clear D. Germline V gene lookup returns CDR1 SGDLS and CDR2 YYNGEE. Trimming took 4 bases from V and 0 from J, leaving 7 bases between them. This CDR3 comprises 13 residues. In DNA, the CDR3 is TGTGCCAGCAGCAGGAACATGAACACTGAAGCTTTCTTT. It is translated as CASSRNMNTEAFF.

CDR3 in DNA: TGTGCCAGCAGCTTAGTAGGGGTAGGGGGATTTTCTAACTATGGCTACACCTTC. It codes for CASSLVGVGGFSNYGYTF. The rearrangement uses TRBV7-2 and TRBJ1-2, with a weak D call TRBD1 (6 bases). V lost 1 base to trimming and J lost 0 bases, with 18 bases between them. There are 18 residues in the CDR3. Germline lookup yields CDR1 SGHTA and CDR2 FQGNSA. Combining the CDR3 with reference TRBV7-2 and TRBJ1-2 gives the whole variable domain GAGVSQSPSNKVTEKGKDVELRCDPISGHTALYWYRQSLGQGLEFLIYFQGNSAPDKSGLPSDRFSAERTGGSVSTLTIQRTQQEDSAVYLCASSLVGVGGFSNYGYTFGSGTRLTVV.

The chain recombines TRBV14 with TRBJ1-4; a possible D gene is TRBD1 (6 bases). The length of the CDR3 is 17 residues. Germline CDR1 is SGHDN and CDR2 is FVKESK. Trimming pared 2 bases from V and 6 bases from J, leaving 19 bases between. The CDR3, as DNA: TGTGCCAGCAGCCAACTTGGACTGACAGGACCCGATGAAAAACTGTTTTTT. Translating it yields CASSQLGLTGPDEKLFF.